This T cell receptor beta chain was found in a study of T cells in localized non-small cell lung cancer. This clone was found once. Its target is unknown. Trimming cost V 2 bases and J 0 bases, with 9 bases left between them. This CDR3 has 14 residues. The germline CDR1 and CDR2 sequences are SGHDT and YYEEEE. Study-level results: Measurement of T cell clonality placed uninvolved adjacent lung highest, above the level in tumor.

The data were produced by immunoSEQ multiplex PCR, yet TCRdb's version contains in-frame clones alone and is incomplete. The data hold around 64,000 clones, with roughly 76% observed a single time. Sample: PBMCs, taken before any cancer treatment. The origin of this receptor is a man aged 40-75 years with stage II lung adenocarcinoma. This chain joins TRBV5-6 and TRBJ2-7, with D unclear. The CDR3 DNA is TGTGCCAGCAGCTTTACAGATTTCTCCTACGAGCAGTACTTC. Translated: CASSFTDFSYEQYF.